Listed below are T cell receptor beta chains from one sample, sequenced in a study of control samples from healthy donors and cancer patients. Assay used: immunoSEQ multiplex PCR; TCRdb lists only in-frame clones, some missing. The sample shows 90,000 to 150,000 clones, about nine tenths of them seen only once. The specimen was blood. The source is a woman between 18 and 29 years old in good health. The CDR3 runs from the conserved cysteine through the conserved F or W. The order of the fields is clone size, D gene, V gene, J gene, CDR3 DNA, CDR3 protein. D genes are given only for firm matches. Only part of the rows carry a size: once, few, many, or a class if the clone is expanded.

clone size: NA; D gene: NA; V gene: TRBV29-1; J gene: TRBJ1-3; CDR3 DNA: TGCAGCGTTGAAGACACCGGCTCTGGAAACACCATATATTTT; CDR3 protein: CSVEDTGSGNTIYF
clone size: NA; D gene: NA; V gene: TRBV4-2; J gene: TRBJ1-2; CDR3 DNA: TGTGCCAGCAGCCCAGCCCCGGGGGGGGGCCTTAACTATGGCTACACCTTC; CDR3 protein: CASSPAPGGGLNYGYTF
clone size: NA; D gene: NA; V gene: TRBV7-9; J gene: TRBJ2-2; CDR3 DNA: TGTGCCAGCAGCTTAGCGTGGGGCCGTGGCACCGGGGAGCTGTTTTTT; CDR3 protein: CASSLAWGRGTGELFF
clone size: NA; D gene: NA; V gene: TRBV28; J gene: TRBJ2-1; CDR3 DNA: TGTGCCAGCAGTTTAATCCGGGGTGAGCAGTTCTTC; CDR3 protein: CASSLIRGEQFF
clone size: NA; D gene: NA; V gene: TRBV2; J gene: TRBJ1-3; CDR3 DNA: TGTGCCAGCAGTTGGGAAATCTCTGGAAACACCATATATTTT; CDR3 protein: CASSWEISGNTIYF
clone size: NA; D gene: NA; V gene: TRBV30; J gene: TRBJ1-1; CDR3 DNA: TGTGCCTGGAGCGCTGACGTTGCGGCTTTCTTT; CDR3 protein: CAWSADVAAFF
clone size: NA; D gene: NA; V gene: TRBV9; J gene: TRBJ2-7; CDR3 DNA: TGTGCCAGCAGCTCGGCAACTAGTTGGTCCTACGAGCAGTACTTC; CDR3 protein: CASSSATSWSYEQYF
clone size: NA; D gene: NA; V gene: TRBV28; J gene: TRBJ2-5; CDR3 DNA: TGTGCCAGCAGTTCCCCCCCCATCCGAAAAGCAGGGGAAGAGACCCAGTACTTC; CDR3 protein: CASSSPPIRKAGEETQYF
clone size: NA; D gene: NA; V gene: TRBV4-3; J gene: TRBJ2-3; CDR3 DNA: TGCGCCAGCAGCCAAGAGGGGGAGGTTTTGGGGGCGCAGTATTTT; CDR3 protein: CASSQEGEVLGAQYF
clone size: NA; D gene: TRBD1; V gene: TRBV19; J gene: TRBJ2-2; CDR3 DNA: TGTGCCAGTAGCCGGACAGGGGACACCGGGGAGCTGTTTTTT; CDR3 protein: CASSRTGDTGELFF
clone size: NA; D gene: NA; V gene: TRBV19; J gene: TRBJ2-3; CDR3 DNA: TGTGCCAGTAGTATCGTTGGCACGGCGGGCACAGATACGCAGTATTTT; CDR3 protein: CASSIVGTAGTDTQYF
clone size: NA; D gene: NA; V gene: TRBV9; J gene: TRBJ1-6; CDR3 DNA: TGTGCCAGCAGCGCCGGGGGGGGATCACCCCTCCACTTT; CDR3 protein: CASSAGGGSPLHF
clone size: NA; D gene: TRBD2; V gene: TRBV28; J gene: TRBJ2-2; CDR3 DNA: TGTGCCAGCAGAAGCGGGGGGTCGAACACCGGGGAGCTGTTTTTT; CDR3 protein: CASRSGGSNTGELFF
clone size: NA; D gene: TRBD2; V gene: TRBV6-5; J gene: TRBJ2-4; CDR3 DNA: TGTGCCAGCAGTTACTCTGTAGCGGGAGGTCCTAAAGATCAGTACTTC; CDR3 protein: CASSYSVAGGPKDQYF
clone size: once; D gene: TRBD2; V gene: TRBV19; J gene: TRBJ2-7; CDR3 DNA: TGTGCCAGTAGTATTGCCCCGGGGGGACCTTACGAGCAGTACTTC; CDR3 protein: CASSIAPGGPYEQYF
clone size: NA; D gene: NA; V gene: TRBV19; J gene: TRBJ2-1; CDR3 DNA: TGTGCCAGTAGTTCCCTCGGAAGCTCCTACAATGAGCAGTTCTTC; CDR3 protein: CASSSLGSSYNEQFF
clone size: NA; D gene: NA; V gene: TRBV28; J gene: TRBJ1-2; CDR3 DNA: TGTGCCAGCAGTTTACAACATACACTATACTATGGCTACACCTTC; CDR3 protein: CASSLQHTLYYGYTF
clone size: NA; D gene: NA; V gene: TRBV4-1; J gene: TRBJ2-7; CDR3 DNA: TGCGCCAGCAGCCAAGATGGTAGTTTCTCCCAAATCGAGCAGTACTTC; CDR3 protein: CASSQDGSFSQIEQYF
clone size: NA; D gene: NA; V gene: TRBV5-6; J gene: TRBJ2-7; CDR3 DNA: TGTGCCAGCAGCCCCCTGGGGGATACCTACGAGCAGTACTTC; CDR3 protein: CASSPLGDTYEQYF
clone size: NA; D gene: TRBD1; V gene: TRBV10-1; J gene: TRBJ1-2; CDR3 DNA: TGCGCCAGCAGTGAGAAGACAGGGAAGTTCAACTATGGCTACACCTTC; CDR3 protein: CASSEKTGKFNYGYTF
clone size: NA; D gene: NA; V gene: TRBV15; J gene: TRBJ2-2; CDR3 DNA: TGTGCCACCAGCAGAGTATGGGGGACCGGGGAGCTGTTTTTT; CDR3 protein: CATSRVWGTGELFF
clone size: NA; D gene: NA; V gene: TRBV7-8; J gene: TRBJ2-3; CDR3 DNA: TGTGCCAGCAGCTTAGCGCAAATGGGGGGACTGACAGATACGCAGTATTTT; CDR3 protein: CASSLAQMGGLTDTQYF
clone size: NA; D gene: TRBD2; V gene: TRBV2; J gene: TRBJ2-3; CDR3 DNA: TGTGCCAGCAGTGAAGGACCCCTCCGACTAGCAGAAAAGAGCACAGATACGCAGTATTTT; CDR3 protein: CASSEGPLRLAEKSTDTQYF
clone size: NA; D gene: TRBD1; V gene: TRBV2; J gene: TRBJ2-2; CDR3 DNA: TGTGCCAGCAGTGACGACAGGGTGGGACGGACCGGGGAGCTGTTTTTT; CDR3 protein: CASSDDRVGRTGELFF
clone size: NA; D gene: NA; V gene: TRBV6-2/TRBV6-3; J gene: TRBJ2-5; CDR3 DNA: TGTGCCAGCAGTTACTCCTTCCCCAGGAGGGAGTTAGAGACCCAGTACTTC; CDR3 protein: CASSYSFPRRELETQYF
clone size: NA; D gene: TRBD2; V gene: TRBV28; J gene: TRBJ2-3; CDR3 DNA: TGTGCCAGCAGTTACGCCCCCCTAGCGGGAGCGTGGACAGATACGCAGTATTTT; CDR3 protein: CASSYAPLAGAWTDTQYF
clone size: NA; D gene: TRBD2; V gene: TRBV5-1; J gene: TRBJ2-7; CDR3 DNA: TGCGCCAGCAGCCTGGGCCCGGCGCGGGGGGGTGTCTACGAGCAGTACTTC; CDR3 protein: CASSLGPARGGVYEQYF
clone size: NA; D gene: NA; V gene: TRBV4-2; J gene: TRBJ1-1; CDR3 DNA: TGTGCCAGCAGCCAAGGGGGTCAGGGAAACACTGAAGCTTTCTTT; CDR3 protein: CASSQGGQGNTEAFF
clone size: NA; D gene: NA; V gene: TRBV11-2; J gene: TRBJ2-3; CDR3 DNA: TGTGCCAGCAGAAGAGGGCTAGGGGATACGCAGTATTTT; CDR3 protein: CASRRGLGDTQYF
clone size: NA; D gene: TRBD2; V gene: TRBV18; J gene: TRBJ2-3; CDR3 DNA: TGTGCCAGCTCACCCAGGGCTAGCGGGAGTCCCCAGGGGGCCACAGATACGCAGTATTTT; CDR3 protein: CASSPRASGSPQGATDTQYF
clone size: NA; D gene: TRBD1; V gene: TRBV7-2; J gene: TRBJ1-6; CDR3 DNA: TGTGCCAGCAGAGGCACTACAGGGGGTACGTCACCCCTCCACTTT; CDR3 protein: CASRGTTGGTSPLHF
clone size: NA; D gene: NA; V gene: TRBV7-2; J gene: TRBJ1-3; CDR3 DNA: TGTGCCAGCAGCAAGACCGGAAACACCATATATTTT; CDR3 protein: CASSKTGNTIYF
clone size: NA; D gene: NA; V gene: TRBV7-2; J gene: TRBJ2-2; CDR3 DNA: TGTGCCAGCAGCCCTCGACAGGACACCGGGGAGCTGTTTTTT; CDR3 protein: CASSPRQDTGELFF
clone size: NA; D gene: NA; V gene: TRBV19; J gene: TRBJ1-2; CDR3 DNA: TGTGCCAGTAGGCCGCCTACTAGGGAACGCTACACCTTC; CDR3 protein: CASRPPTRERYTF
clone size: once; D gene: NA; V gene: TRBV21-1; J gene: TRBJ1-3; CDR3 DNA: TGTGCCAGCAGCAAAGGTCAGGAAGCGTACGGAAACACCATATATTTT; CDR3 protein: CASSKGQEAYGNTIYF
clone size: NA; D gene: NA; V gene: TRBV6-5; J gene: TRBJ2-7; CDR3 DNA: TGTGCCAGCAGGCCCGGGGACCCCTACGAGCAGTACTTC; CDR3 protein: CASRPGDPYEQYF
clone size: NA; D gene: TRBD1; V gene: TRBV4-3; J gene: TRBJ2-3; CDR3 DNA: TGCGCCAGCAGCGAACGTAACACAGGGGGTGATACGCAGTATTTT; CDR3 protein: CASSERNTGGDTQYF